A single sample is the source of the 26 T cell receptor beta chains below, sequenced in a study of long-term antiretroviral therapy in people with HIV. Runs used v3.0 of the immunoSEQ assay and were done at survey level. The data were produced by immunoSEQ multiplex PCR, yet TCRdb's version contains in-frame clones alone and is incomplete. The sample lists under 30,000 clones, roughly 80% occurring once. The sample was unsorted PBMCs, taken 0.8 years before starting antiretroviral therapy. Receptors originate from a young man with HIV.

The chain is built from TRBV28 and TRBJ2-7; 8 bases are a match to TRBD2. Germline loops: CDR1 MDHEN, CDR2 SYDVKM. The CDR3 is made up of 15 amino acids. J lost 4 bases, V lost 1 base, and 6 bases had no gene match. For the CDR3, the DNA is TGTGCCAGCAGTTTATTTCCGGGAGGGGGGTACGAGCAGTACTTC. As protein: CASSLFPGGGYEQYF.

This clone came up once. The CDR3 is CASSPAGVLIYEQFF. Written as DNA, the CDR3 is TGCGCCAGCAGCCCAGCGGGAGTCCTAATCTATGAGCAGTTCTTC. J is TRBJ2-1 and V is TRBV5-1, with 8 bases identical to TRBD2. This CDR3 comprises 15 residues. J was trimmed by 8 bases and V by 4 bases; bases with no gene match: 11. Germline V gives CDR1 SGHRS, CDR2 YFSETQ.

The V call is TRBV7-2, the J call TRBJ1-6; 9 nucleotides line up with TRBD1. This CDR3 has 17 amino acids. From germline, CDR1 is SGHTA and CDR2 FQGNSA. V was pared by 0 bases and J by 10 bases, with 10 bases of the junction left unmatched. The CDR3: CASSLASGTGIGSPLHF. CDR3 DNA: TGTGCCAGCAGCTTAGCATCCGGGACAGGGATAGGATCACCCCTCCACTTT.

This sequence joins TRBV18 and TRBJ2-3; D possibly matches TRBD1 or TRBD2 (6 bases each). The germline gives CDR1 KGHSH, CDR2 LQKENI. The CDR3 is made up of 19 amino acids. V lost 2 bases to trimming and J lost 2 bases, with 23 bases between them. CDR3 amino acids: CASSPGGPWVAADTDTQYF. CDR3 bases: TGTGCCAGCTCACCAGGGGGGCCCTGGGTCGCGGCTGACACAGATACGCAGTATTTT.

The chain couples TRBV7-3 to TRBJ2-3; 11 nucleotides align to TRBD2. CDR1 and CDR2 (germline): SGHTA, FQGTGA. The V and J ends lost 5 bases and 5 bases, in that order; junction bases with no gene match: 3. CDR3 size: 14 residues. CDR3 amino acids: CASSPGLAGDTQYF. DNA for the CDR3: TGTGCCAGCAGCCCCGGACTAGCGGGAGATACGCAGTATTTT.

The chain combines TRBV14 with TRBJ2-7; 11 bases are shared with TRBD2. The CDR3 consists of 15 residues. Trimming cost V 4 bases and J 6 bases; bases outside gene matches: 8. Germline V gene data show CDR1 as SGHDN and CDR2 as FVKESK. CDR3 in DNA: TGTGCCAGCAGCCGGCTAGCGGGGGGTGTGGTCGAGCAGTACTTC. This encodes CASSRLAGGVVEQYF.

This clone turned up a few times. The chain's CDR3 is CASSQNNYGYTF. The CDR3 bases are TGCGCCAGCAGCCAAAACAACTATGGCTACACCTTC. The chain recombines TRBV4-3 with TRBJ1-2; D not resolved. The CDR3 loop spans 12 amino acids. Germline V CDR1 and CDR2: LGHNA, YSLEER. V lost 2 bases and J 2 bases, leaving 3 bases between the germline ends.

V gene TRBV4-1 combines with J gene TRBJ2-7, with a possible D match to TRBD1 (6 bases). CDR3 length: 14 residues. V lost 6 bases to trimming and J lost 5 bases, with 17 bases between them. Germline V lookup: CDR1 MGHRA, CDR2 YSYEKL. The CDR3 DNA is TGCGCCAGCAGTCAACAACAGGGAAGAAACGAGCAGTACTTC. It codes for CASSQQQGRNEQYF.

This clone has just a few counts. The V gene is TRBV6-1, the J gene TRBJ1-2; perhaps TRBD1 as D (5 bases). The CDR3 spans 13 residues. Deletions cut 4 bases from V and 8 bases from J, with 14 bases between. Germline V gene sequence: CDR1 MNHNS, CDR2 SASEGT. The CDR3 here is CASSAPREGGYTF. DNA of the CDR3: TGTGCCAGCAGTGCCCCCAGGGAGGGGGGCTACACCTTC.

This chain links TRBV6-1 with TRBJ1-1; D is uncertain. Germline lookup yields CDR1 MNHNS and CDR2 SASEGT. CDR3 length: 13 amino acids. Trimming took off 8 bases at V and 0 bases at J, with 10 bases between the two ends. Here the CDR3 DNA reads TGTGCCAGCGTTTTGGGTTTGAACACTGAAGCTTTCTTT. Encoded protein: CASVLGLNTEAFF.

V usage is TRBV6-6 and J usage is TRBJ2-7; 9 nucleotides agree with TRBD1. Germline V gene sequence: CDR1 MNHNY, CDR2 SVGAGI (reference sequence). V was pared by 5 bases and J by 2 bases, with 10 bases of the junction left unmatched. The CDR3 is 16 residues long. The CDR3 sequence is CASSATGTGNPYEQYF. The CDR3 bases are TGTGCCAGCAGTGCCACCGGGACAGGGAACCCCTACGAGCAGTACTTC.

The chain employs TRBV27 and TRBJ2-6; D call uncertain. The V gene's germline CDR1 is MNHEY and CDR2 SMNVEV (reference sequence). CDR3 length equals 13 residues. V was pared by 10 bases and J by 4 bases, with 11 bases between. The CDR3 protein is CATLSEGANVLTF. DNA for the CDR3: TGTGCCACCCTTAGTGAAGGGGCCAACGTCCTGACTTTC.

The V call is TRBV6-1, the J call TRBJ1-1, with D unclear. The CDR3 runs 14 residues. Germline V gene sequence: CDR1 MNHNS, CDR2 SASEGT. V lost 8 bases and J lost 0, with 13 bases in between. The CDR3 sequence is CASGGLNMNTEAFF. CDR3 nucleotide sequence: TGTGCCAGCGGAGGGCTGAACATGAACACTGAAGCTTTCTTT.

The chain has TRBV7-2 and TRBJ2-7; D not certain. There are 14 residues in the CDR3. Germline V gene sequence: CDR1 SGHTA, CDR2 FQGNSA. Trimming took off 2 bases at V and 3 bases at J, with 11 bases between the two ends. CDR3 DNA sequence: TGTGCCAGCAGCTTATTCCCTAGAGGCTACGAGCAGTACTTC. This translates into CASSLFPRGYEQYF.

The CDR3, as DNA: TGTGCCAGCAGTGAGCGCTTGGGAGCCAAAAACATTCAGTACTTC. Protein product: CASSERLGAKNIQYF. The chain is built from TRBV2 and TRBJ2-4, with no clear D. This CDR3 contains 15 residues. V was shortened by 3 bases and J by 0 bases, with 9 bases between the two germline ends. Germline V lookup: CDR1 SNHLY, CDR2 FYNNEI. The full variable domain, with the rest looked up from reference TRBV2 and TRBJ2-4, is EPEVTQTPSHQVTQMGQEVILRCVPISNHLYFYWYRQILGQKVEFLVSFYNNEISEKSEIFDDQFSVERPDGSNFTLKIRSTKLEDSAMYFCASSERLGAKNIQYFGAGTRLSVL.

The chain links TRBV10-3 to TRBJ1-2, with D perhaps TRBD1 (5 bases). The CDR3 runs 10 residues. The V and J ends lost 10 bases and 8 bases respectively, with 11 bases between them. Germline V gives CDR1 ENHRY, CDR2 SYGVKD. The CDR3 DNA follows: TGTGCCAGCCAGGGAAAGGGCTACACCTTC. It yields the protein CASQGKGYTF.

The CDR3 bases are TGCGCCAGCAGCTTAGAGGGGGAAACCTACGAGCAGTACTTC. The encoded protein is CASSLEGETYEQYF. V is TRBV5-1 and J is TRBJ2-7; possible D gene TRBD1, 6 bases. V shed 2 bases and J shed 2 bases, with 11 bases lying between them. Germline V lookup: CDR1 SGHRS, CDR2 YFSETQ. The CDR3 length is 14 residues. The whole variable domain, remainder taken from reference TRBV5-1 and TRBJ2-7, is KAGVTQTPRYLIKTRGQQVTLSCSPISGHRSVSWYQQTPGQGLQFLFEYFSETQRNKGNFPGRFSGRQFSNSRSEMNVSTLELGDSALYLCASSLEGETYEQYFGPGTRLTVT.

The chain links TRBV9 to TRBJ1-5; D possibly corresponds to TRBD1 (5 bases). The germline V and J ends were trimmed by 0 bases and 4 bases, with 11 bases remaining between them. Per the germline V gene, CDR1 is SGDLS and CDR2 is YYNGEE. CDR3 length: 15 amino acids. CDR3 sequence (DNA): TGTGCCAGCAGCGTAGAAGGTAGGGGAAATCAGCCCCAGCATTTT. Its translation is CASSVEGRGNQPQHF.

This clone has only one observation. CDR3 in DNA: TGTGCCAGCAGTTTAGAGCTAGCGGGAGTCGGGGAGCTGTTTTTT. Protein product: CASSLELAGVGELFF. The chain links TRBV27 to TRBJ2-2; 10 nucleotides line up with TRBD2. V lost 2 bases to trimming and J lost 7 bases; unmatched junction nucleotides: 4. The CDR3 sequence is 15 residues long. CDR1 and CDR2 (germline): MNHEY, SMNVEV (reference sequence).

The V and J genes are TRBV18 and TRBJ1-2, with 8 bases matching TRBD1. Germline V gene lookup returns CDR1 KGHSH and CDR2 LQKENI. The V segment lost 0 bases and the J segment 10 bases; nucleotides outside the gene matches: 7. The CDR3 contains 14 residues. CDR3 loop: CASSPPAGQAAYTF. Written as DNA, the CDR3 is TGTGCCAGCTCACCACCCGCGGGACAGGCAGCCTACACCTTC. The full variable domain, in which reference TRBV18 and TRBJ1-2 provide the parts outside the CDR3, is NAGVMQNPRHLVRRRGQEARLRCSPMKGHSHVYWYRQLPEEGLKFMVYLQKENIIDESGMPKERFSAEFPKEGPSILRIQQVVRGDSAAYFCASSPPAGQAAYTFGSGTRLTVV.

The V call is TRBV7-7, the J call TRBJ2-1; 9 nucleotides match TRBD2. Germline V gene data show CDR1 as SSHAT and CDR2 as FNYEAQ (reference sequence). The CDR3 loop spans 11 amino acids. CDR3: CASGSPHEQFF. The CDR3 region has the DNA TGTGCTAGCGGGAGTCCCCATGAGCAGTTCTTC.

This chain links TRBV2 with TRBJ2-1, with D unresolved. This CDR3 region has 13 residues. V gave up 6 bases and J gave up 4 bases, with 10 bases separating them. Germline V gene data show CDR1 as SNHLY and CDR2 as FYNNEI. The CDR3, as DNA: TGTGCCAGCAGGCAACCCCCTTACAATGAGCAGTTCTTC. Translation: CASRQPPYNEQFF.

CDR3 sequence: CASSLGVTGRVGNTIYF. CDR3 sequence (DNA): TGTGCCAGCAGCTTAGGAGTGACAGGGAGGGTTGGAAACACCATATATTTT. This chain connects TRBV13 to TRBJ1-3; 7 positions match TRBD1. V was clipped by 0 bases and J by 3 bases; unmatched bases: 8. CDR1 is PRHDT, CDR2 FYEKMQ, per germline (reference sequence). The CDR3 contains 17 residues.

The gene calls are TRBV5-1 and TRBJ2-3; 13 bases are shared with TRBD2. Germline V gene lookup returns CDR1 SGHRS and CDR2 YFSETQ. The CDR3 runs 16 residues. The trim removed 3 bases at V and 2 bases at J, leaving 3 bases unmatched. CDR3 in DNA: TGCGCCAGCAGCTCGGGGACTAGCGGGGTCACAGATACGCAGTATTTT. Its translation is CASSSGTSGVTDTQYF.

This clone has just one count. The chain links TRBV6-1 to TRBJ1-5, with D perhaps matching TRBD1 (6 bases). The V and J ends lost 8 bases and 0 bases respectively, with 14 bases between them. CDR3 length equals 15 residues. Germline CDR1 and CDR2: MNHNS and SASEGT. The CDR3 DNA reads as TGTGCCAGCGTAGACAGGCCCTATAGCAATCAGCCCCAGCATTTT. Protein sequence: CASVDRPYSNQPQHF.

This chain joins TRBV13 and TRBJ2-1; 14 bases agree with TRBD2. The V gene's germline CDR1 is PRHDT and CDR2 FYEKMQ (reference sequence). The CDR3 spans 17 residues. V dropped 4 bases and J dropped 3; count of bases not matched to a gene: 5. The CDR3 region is CASSSGTSGGHYNEQFF. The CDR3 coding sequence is TGTGCCAGCAGCTCTGGGACTAGCGGGGGCCACTACAATGAGCAGTTCTTC.